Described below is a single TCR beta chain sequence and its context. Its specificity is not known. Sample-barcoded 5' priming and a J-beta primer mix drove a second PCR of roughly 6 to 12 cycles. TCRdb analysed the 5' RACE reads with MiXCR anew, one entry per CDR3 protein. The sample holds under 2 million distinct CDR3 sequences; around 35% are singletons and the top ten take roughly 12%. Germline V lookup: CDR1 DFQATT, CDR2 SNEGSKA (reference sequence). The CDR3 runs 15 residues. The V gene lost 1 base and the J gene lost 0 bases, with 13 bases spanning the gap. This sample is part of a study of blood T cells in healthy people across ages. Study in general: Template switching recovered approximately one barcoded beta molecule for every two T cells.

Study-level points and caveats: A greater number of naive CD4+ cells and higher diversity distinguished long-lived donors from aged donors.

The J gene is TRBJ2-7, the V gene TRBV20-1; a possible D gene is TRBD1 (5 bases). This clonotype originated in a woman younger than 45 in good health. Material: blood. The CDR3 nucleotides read TGCAGTGCTAGAGCGGCGCAGGGCAGCTCCTACGAGCAGTACTTC. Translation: CSARAAQGSSYEQYF.